Listed below are T cell receptor beta chains from one sample, sequenced in a study of shared clonotypes between healthy human individuals. Repertoires were generated with immunoSEQ multiplex PCR, while TCRdb's copy carries only in-frame clones and drops some. This sample has about 2.5 million clones, with about 90% found just once. Input material: naive CD4+ T cells from PBMCs. The receptors were sampled from a man aged 18 to 30 in good health. Some clones in this sample may be carry-over from other donors' samples. The CDR3 runs from the conserved cysteine through the conserved F or W. The order of the fields is clone size, V gene, J gene, D gene, CDR3 DNA, CDR3 protein. D genes are given only for firm matches. Not every row has a clone size; where given, it reads once, few, many or a size class.

>.|TRBV4-2|TRBJ2-7|.
TGTGCCAGCAGCCAGGGGGATGCGAGCTCCTACGAGCAGTACTTC
CASSQGDASSYEQYF
>.|TRBV27|TRBJ2-2|.
TGTGCCAGCAGTTGGAGAGCCGCGAACACCGGGGAGCTGTTTTTT
CASSWRAANTGELFF
>.|TRBV5-1|TRBJ2-5|.
TGCGCCAGCAGCTTGCTGGGGGGCCAAATCACCCGGTCGGAGACCCAGTACTTC
CASSLLGGQITRSETQYF
>.|TRBV2|TRBJ2-1|.
TGTGCCAGCAGTCGCGAGCCTTCCTACAATGAGCAGTTCTTC
CASSREPSYNEQFF
>.|TRBV5-1|TRBJ1-1|.
TGCGCCAGCAGCTTACTTTCAGGGTCGAACACTGAAGCTTTCTTT
CASSLLSGSNTEAFF
>.|TRBV11-2|TRBJ2-1|.
TGTGCCAGCAGCCAGCTCAAAGATTACAATGAGCAGTTCTTC
CASSQLKDYNEQFF
>.|TRBV6-1|TRBJ2-5|.
TGTGCCAGCGGAGAGCAGGTTCAAGAGACCCAGTACTTC
CASGEQVQETQYF
>.|TRBV6-1|TRBJ2-2|.
TGTGCCAGCAGTGAAGACGGGACAAAGGGCGGGGAGCTGTTTTTT
CASSEDGTKGGELFF
>.|TRBV28|TRBJ2-6|.
TGTGCCAGCAGTTTAAGGGAGACTTGGGCGGCTGGGGCCAACGTCCTGACTTTC
CASSLRETWAAGANVLTF
>once|TRBV18|TRBJ1-2|.
TGTGCCAGCTCACCACCAGGGATCGAAGGCGGCTACACCTTC
CASSPPGIEGGYTF
>.|TRBV30|TRBJ2-7|.
TGTGCCTGGAGTGTTTCCTACGAGCAGTACTTC
CAWSVSYEQYF
>.|TRBV25-1|TRBJ2-1|.
TGTGCCAGCAGTGATTACACTAGGGTTCATGAGCAGTTCTTC
CASSDYTRVHEQFF
>once|TRBV11-2|TRBJ2-1|.
TGTGCCAGCAGCTTAGTTAGTATCGGGACCTACAATGAGCAGTTCTTC
CASSLVSIGTYNEQFF
>.|TRBV6-5|TRBJ2-2|.
TGTGCCAGCAATAGGGGACTTTCCAACACCGGGGAGCTGTTTTTT
CASNRGLSNTGELFF
>.|TRBV6-1|TRBJ2-7|.
TGTGCCAGCAGTCCCGCCTACGAGCAGTACTTC
CASSPAYEQYF
>.|TRBV30|TRBJ2-7|TRBD2
TGTGCCTGGAGGGGAAAACTAGCGGGGCTCTCCGAGCAGTACTTC
CAWRGKLAGLSEQYF
>once|TRBV4-1|TRBJ2-7|TRBD2
TGCGCCAGCAGCCACCTACTAGCGAGTAATTACGAGCAGTACTTC
CASSHLLASNYEQYF
>.|TRBV5-1|TRBJ2-3|.
TGCGCCAGCAGCCCACCGGGAACAGGGATGTCGGATACGCAGTATTTT
CASSPPGTGMSDTQYF
>.|TRBV6-1|TRBJ2-7|.
TGTGCCAGCGGGCGGAGCTCCTACGAGCAGTACTTC
CASGRSSYEQYF
>.|TRBV6-6|TRBJ2-3|TRBD2
TGTGCCAGCAGTACCCGGGGGGGGGCCCGAGATACGCAGTATTTT
CASSTRGGARDTQYF
>.|TRBV5-1|TRBJ2-5|TRBD2
TGCGCCAGCAGCGCATCCGGGACTAGCGGGAACGAGTACTTC
CASSASGTSGNEYF
>.|TRBV7-2|TRBJ1-2|.
TGTGCCAGCCTCACTACCCCAGGGAACTATGGCTACACCTTC
CASLTTPGNYGYTF
>.|TRBV6-1|TRBJ2-3|.
TGTGCCAGCAGCCCAGGGGGGACCAGCACAGATACGCAGTATTTT
CASSPGGTSTDTQYF
>.|TRBV18|TRBJ2-7|TRBD2
TGTGCCAGCTCACCGACAGCGGGAGTTGAAGAGCAGTACTTC
CASSPTAGVEEQYF
>.|TRBV28|TRBJ1-4|.
TGTGCCAGCAGGGACGCTTCGAGCGGACTAAATGAAAAACTGTTTTTT
CASRDASSGLNEKLFF
>.|TRBV6-1|TRBJ2-2|TRBD2
TGTGCCAACCCGGGACTAGCGGTTTGGGAGCTGTTTTTT
CANPGLAVWELFF
>.|TRBV6-5|TRBJ2-5|TRBD1
TGTGCCAGCAGACTTTCCGGGACAGGACAAGAGACCCAGTACTTC
CASRLSGTGQETQYF
>.|TRBV29-1|TRBJ2-1|.
TGCAGCGTCTATACGATTCGACCGGGAGTTGTTTCTGAGCAGTTCTTC
CSVYTIRPGVVSEQFF
>.|TRBV27|TRBJ1-2|.
TGTGCCAGCAGTTGGCAGGGGATGGGAGGCTACACCTTC
CASSWQGMGGYTF
>.|TRBV19|TRBJ1-2|TRBD1
TGTGCCAGTAGTATATTGGCGGGACAGGGGGACTATGGCTACACCTTC
CASSILAGQGDYGYTF
>.|TRBV6-1|TRBJ2-7|.
TGTGCCAGCAGTGAATACGAGCAGTACTTC
CASSEYEQYF
>.|TRBV29-1|TRBJ1-2|.
TGCAGCGCTGCCAGGGCGGATGGCTACACCTTC
CSAARADGYTF
>.|TRBV6-5|TRBJ1-4|.
TGTGCCACCAGCCGGTGGGCTAATGAAAAACTGTTTTTT
CATSRWANEKLFF
>.|TRBV5-4|TRBJ2-5|.
TGTGCCAGCAGCACACAACATACGGCGGGAGAGACCCAGTACTTC
CASSTQHTAGETQYF
>once|TRBV5-1|TRBJ2-3|.
TGCGCCAGCAAACCTACCGGGACCCAAAGGACGGATACGCAGTATTTT
CASKPTGTQRTDTQYF
>.|TRBV7-9|TRBJ2-7|.
TGTGCCAGCAGCTTGAGGGGGGGACAGTCCGCCTACGAGCAGTACTTC
CASSLRGGQSAYEQYF
>.|TRBV5-1|TRBJ2-1|TRBD2
TGCGCCAGCAGCTCGGGGACTAGCGGGAGTGAGAATGAGCAGTTCTTC
CASSSGTSGSENEQFF
>.|TRBV27|TRBJ2-4|.
TGTGCCCCCGGGACCAAAAACATTCAGTACTTC
CAPGTKNIQYF
>.|TRBV2|TRBJ1-1|TRBD1
TGTGCCAGCAGTCAGAGACAGGGCGCGGGCACTGAAGCTTTCTTT
CASSQRQGAGTEAFF
>.|TRBV7-3|TRBJ2-2|.
TGTGCCAGCAGCTCCTCCGGACCCAACACCGGGGAGCTGTTTTTT
CASSSSGPNTGELFF